The clone carrying this T cell receptor (beta chain) came up a few times. The antigen is not known. The sample originates from a study of beta chain features in type 1 diabetes. Study background: Comparable age, gender and cell yields were observed in patients relative to healthy donors. Investigators examined some 100,000,000 sorted cells across all samples. Study-level findings and limits: TCRB CDR3s were moderately but significantly shorter in Type 1 diabetes patients in all four CD4+ subsets. The cDNA sequencing approach could over-represent high-TCR-expressing cells.

Germline V lookup: CDR1 MNHNS, CDR2 SASEGT. V was cut by 6 bases and J by 1 base, with 7 bases left in between. CDR3 length equals 12 residues. The sequenced template was cDNA made from the entire isolated RNA. The assay was immunoSEQ multiplex PCR, and TCRdb's table has in-frame clones only and misses some. The sample lists about 250,000 clones; approximately 10% were seen once. By way of CD45RO/CCR7/CD25/CD127/CD95/CD27, the CD4+ regulatory, stem cell-like memory, central memory and naive cells were sorted. The origin of this receptor is a young man with type 1 diabetes. The material sequenced was naive CD4+ T cells from blood. The chain combines TRBV6-1 with TRBJ2-7; TRBD1 is a possible D gene (6 bases). In DNA, the CDR3 is TGTGCCAGCAGGGACAGATCCTACGAGCAGTACTTC. Its translation is CASRDRSYEQYF.